This TCR beta chain was sequenced for a study of T cell responses to AZD1222 COVID-19 vaccine. Study observations and caveats: Donors were chiefly white British, with a greater number of females, and clonal diversity was perhaps underestimated. The repertoires were collected only after the peak T cell response.

Assay: immunoSEQ multiplex PCR; the TCRdb copy retains only in-frame clones and omits some. The table records under 150,000 clones, more than 85% of them present only once. Of note for this clone: The antigen remains unidentified.

The TCR sequence derives from an adult in good health. The material was peripheral blood, obtained on day 0 of AZD1222 vaccination.

The DNA of the CDR3 is TGTGCCAGCAGCCAAGGTCCAGGCTACTACGAGCAGTACTTC. Its translation: CASSQGPGYYEQYF. V and J are TRBV3-1 (or the pseudogene TRBV3-2) and TRBJ2-7; D gene uncertain. The germline V gene encodes CDR1 LGHDT and CDR2 YNNKEL (reference sequence). This CDR3 comprises 14 residues. V dropped 1 base and J dropped 3 bases, with 10 bases sitting between them.